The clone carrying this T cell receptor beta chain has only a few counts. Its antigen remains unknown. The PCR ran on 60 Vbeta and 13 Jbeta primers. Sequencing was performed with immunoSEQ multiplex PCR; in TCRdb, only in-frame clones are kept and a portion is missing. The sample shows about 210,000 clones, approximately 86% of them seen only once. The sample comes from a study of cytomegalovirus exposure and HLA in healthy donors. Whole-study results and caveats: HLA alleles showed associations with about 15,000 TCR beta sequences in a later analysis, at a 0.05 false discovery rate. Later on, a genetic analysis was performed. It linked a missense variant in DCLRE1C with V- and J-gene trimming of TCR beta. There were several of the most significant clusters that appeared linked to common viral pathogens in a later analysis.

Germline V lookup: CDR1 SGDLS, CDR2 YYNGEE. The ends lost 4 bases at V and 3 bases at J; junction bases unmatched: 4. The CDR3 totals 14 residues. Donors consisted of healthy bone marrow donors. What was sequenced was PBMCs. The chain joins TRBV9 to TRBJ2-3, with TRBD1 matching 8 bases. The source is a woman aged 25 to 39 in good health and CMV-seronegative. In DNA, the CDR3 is TGTGCCAGCAGCTTCGGACAGGGTACAGATACGCAGTATTTT. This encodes CASSFGQGTDTQYF.